This T cell receptor beta chain is drawn from a study of shared clonotypes between healthy human individuals. Libraries were prepared by immunoSEQ multiplex PCR; TCRdb keeps only in-frame clonotypes and omits some of them. This sample has 2 million or so clones; about 95% occur once, and the top ten carry 0.85% to 1.3%. Germline V lookup: CDR1 SGHDT, CDR2 YYEEEE. This CDR3 region has 16 residues. V gave up 0 bases and J gave up 4 bases, with 11 bases separating them. CD8 cells regarded as naive lacked CD45RO, were positively chosen for CCR7, and omitted terminally differentiated effector memory CD45RA+ cells.

The sample comprised naive CD8+ T cells sorted from blood. The clonotype was recovered from a man younger than 35 in good health. The V and J genes are TRBV5-6 and TRBJ1-6; D is perhaps TRBD1 (6 bases). The CDR3 DNA sequence: TGTGCCAGCAGCTTGGATCTACAGGGATATAATTCACCCCTCCACTTT. Encoded protein: CASSLDLQGYNSPLHF.